This record looks at one T cell receptor beta chain sequence and its context. The CDR3 end lies 3 residues beyond the end of the read and is filled in from the germline J gene. The data were obtained in a study of T cells in women clearing cervical HPV infection. Produced via immunoSEQ multiplex PCR; TCRdb's table is partial and in-frame only. This sample's table reports some 40,000 clones. Cervical HPV DNA detected by MY09/MY11 PCR, typed by dot-blot. The CDR3 consists of 14 residues. Trimming stripped 5 bases from V and 7 bases from J, with 15 bases between. Germline assignment: CDR1 SGHTA and CDR2 FQGNSA.

The chain combines TRBV7-2 with TRBJ2-1, with D possibly TRBD1 on 6 matching bases. Sequencing was carried out using blood buffy coat. The receptor was derived from a woman aged 18 to 75 with a cervical HPV16 infection that either progressed to CIN3+ or cleared (not recorded which). The covered CDR3 bases are TGTGCCAGCAGCCCGGTCTCCAGGGGAAATGAG. Translating gives CASSPVSRGNE. The whole CDR3 sequence is CASSPVSRGNEQFF. Based on the CDR3 plus reference TRBV7-2 and TRBJ2-1, the full variable domain is GAGVSQSPSNKVTEKGKDVELRCDPISGHTALYWYRQSLGQGLEFLIYFQGNSAPDKSGLPSDRFSAERTGGSVSTLTIQRTQQEDSAVYLCASSPVSRGNEQFFGPGTRLTVL.